The 31 T cell receptor beta chains below all came from one sample that was sequenced in a study of blood T cell repertoires in COVID-19. The data were produced by immunoSEQ multiplex PCR, yet TCRdb's version contains in-frame clones alone and is incomplete. The data contain 28,000 or so clones, approximately 81% of them singletons. The sample taken for sequencing was peripheral blood. The receptors stem from a human donor in a cohort sampled during active COVID-19.

This chain's CDR3 is CASSRLGGGFYEQYF. In DNA, the CDR3 is TGTGCCAGCAGTCGACTGGGGGGGGGATTTTACGAGCAGTACTTC. The rearrangement uses TRBV6-6 and TRBJ2-7; TRBD2 aligns across 7 bases. The CDR3 length is 15 residues. CDR1 is MNHNY and CDR2 is SVGAGI in the germline V gene (reference sequence). The J segment lost 4 bases and the V segment lost 5 bases, leaving 11 bases of the junction unmatched.

The chain uses TRBV14 and TRBJ2-4; 7 nucleotides match TRBD1. The germline V gene has CDR1 SGHDN and CDR2 FVKESK. The CDR3 contains 13 residues. Germline trimming cut 4 bases from V and 7 bases from J; bases unmatched to any gene: 4. The CDR3 DNA reads TGTGCCAGCAGCCCCCCGACAGGGAACATTCAGTACTTC. Residues: CASSPPTGNIQYF.

The rearrangement joins TRBV21-1 to TRBJ2-6; TRBD1 is the table's D call, not checked against the DNA. TRBV21-1 is given as a pseudogene. The CDR3 contains 17 residues. The chain's CDR3 is CASSPRQTLSGANVLTF. DNA for the CDR3: TGTGCCAGCAGCCCCCGACAGACCCTCTCTGGGGCCAACGTCCTGACTTTC.

The chain links TRBV7-7 to TRBJ2-7; 10 bases line up with TRBD1. Germline loops: CDR1 SSHAT, CDR2 FNYEAQ (reference sequence). The CDR3 has 15 amino acids. J lost 3 bases, V lost 5 bases, and 7 bases had no gene match. CDR3 nucleotide sequence: TGTGCCAGCAGCGCCTCGACAGGGGGCCTCTACGAGCAGTACTTC. Its protein is CASSASTGGLYEQYF.

The J gene is TRBJ1-1, the V gene TRBV5-6; 7 nucleotides match TRBD1. Trimming cost V 0 bases and J 0 bases; bases outside gene matches: 8. The CDR3 length is 17 residues. Germline V gives CDR1 SGHDT, CDR2 YYEEEE. This CDR3 is CASSLVTVGGMNTEAFF. The CDR3 nucleotides read TGTGCCAGCAGCTTGGTGACCGTAGGGGGCATGAACACTGAAGCTTTCTTT. The entire variable domain, with the rest obtained from reference TRBV5-6 and TRBJ1-1, is as follows: DAGVTQSPTHLIKTRGQQVTLRCSPKSGHDTVSWYQQALGQGPQFIFQYYEEEERQRGNFPDRFSGHQFPNYSSELNVNALLLGDSALYLCASSLVTVGGMNTEAFFGQGTRLTVV.

The genes are TRBV27 and TRBJ1-4; the D is unclear. The germline V and J ends were trimmed by 4 bases and 0 bases, with 9 bases remaining between them. The CDR3 consists of 15 residues. From germline, CDR1 is MNHEY and CDR2 SMNVEV (reference sequence). In DNA, the CDR3 is TGTGCCAGCAGTTCGCGAGTTGCAACTAATGAAAAACTGTTTTTT. Its protein product is CASSSRVATNEKLFF.

The chain employs TRBV14 and TRBJ2-2; possible D gene TRBD2, 6 bases. CDR1 is SGHDN, CDR2 FVKESK, per germline. Trimming cost V 1 base and J 0 bases, with 12 bases left between them. The CDR3 is 17 residues long. CDR3 in amino acids: CASSQVTWGANTGELFF. The CDR3 coding sequence is TGTGCCAGCAGCCAAGTTACCTGGGGGGCGAACACCGGGGAGCTGTTTTTT. Together with reference TRBV14 and TRBJ2-2, the CDR3 gives the full variable domain: EAGVTQFPSHSVIEKGQTVTLRCDPISGHDNLYWYRRVMGKEIKFLLHFVKESKQDESGMPNNRFLAERTGGTYSTLKVQPAELEDSGVYFCASSQVTWGANTGELFFGEGSRLTVL.

The chain joins TRBV14 to TRBJ1-2; perhaps TRBD1 as D (5 bases). The CDR3 is 13 residues long. CDR1 is SGHDN and CDR2 is FVKESK in the germline V gene. V lost 3 bases to trimming and J lost 11 bases, with 16 bases between them. The DNA for the CDR3 is TGTGCCAGCAGCCAGGCCAGGGAACCTGGGTACACCTTC. This sequence encodes CASSQAREPGYTF.

This clone was observed a single time. The chain combines TRBV28 with TRBJ2-1, with D possibly TRBD1 on 6 matching bases. The CDR3 is made up of 14 amino acids. Germline lookup yields CDR1 MDHEN and CDR2 SYDVKM. V was shortened by 6 bases and J by 2 bases, with 11 bases between the two germline ends. The CDR3 here is CASRKGVAYNEQFF. The CDR3 DNA reads as TGTGCCAGCAGAAAGGGGGTCGCCTACAATGAGCAGTTCTTC.

V is TRBV6-6 and J is TRBJ2-7, with 12 bases fitting TRBD2. J lost 2 bases, V lost 4 bases, and 6 bases had no gene match. CDR3 length: 16 residues. Per the germline V gene, CDR1 is MNHNY and CDR2 is SVGAGI (reference sequence). The CDR3 loop reads CASSSQTSGSTYEQYF. The DNA of the CDR3 is TGTGCCAGCAGTTCCCAGACTAGCGGGAGTACCTACGAGCAGTACTTC.

The rearrangement links TRBV15 to TRBJ1-2; D may be TRBD1 (5 bases). This CDR3 is built from 14 residues. Trimming removed 1 base from V and 3 bases from J, with 9 bases in between. Germline V lookup: CDR1 LNHNV, CDR2 YYDKDF (reference sequence). The CDR3 loop reads CATSRGREDYGYTF. The CDR3 region has the DNA TGTGCCACCAGCAGAGGCAGGGAAGACTATGGCTACACCTTC.

V is TRBV6-6 and J is TRBJ1-3; weak D call: TRBD1 (6 bases). CDR1 is MNHNY and CDR2 is SVGAGI in the germline V gene (reference sequence). The V gene lost 0 bases and the J gene lost 4 bases, with 10 bases spanning the gap. This CDR3 has 15 residues. The CDR3 sequence is CASSYSGGAGNTIYF. CDR3 coding DNA: TGTGCCAGCAGTTACTCGGGGGGGGCCGGAAACACCATATATTTT.

This chain connects TRBV11-3 to TRBJ2-5; 12 bases map to TRBD2. The trim removed 6 bases at V and 5 bases at J, leaving 7 bases unmatched. From germline, CDR1 is SGHNT and CDR2 YENEEA. The CDR3 is made up of 15 amino acids. As DNA, the CDR3 is TGTGCCAGCAGTTCTAGCGGGGGGGCCCACGAGACCCAGTACTTC. Translated, it gives CASSSSGGAHETQYF.

In this sample, this clone turned up once. The gene calls are TRBV28 and TRBJ2-1; 8 nucleotides match TRBD2. Per germline, CDR1 MDHEN and CDR2 SYDVKM. V trimming: 4 bases; J trimming: 4 bases; junction bases outside the gene matches: 12. The CDR3 runs 17 residues. The CDR3 is CASSSSPMASGYNEQFF. CDR3 bases: TGTGCCAGCAGTTCCAGCCCGATGGCTAGCGGGTACAATGAGCAGTTCTTC.

J is TRBJ1-2 and V is TRBV13; D is uncertain. The CDR3 length is 13 residues. The V end was cut by 8 bases, the J end by 11 bases, with 21 bases between. From germline, CDR1 is PRHDT and CDR2 FYEKMQ (reference sequence). CDR3 in amino acids: CASEVLGMGGYTF. DNA of the CDR3: TGTGCCAGCGAGGTCCTGGGGATGGGAGGGTACACCTTC.

This rearrangement joins TRBV6-4 to TRBJ1-1, with 8 bases lining up with TRBD1. Trimming took 6 bases from V and 1 from J; bases not matched to a gene: 7. CDR1 is MRHNA, CDR2 SNTAGT, per germline. This CDR3 is 15 amino acids long. The CDR3 protein is CASSAGQGSNTEAFF. The DNA of the CDR3 is TGTGCCAGCAGCGCTGGACAGGGTTCGAACACTGAAGCTTTCTTT.

This clone was seen just once. The gene calls are TRBV10-1 and TRBJ1-3, with D uncertain. The CDR3 contains 16 residues. The V end lost 3 bases, the J end lost 0 bases, and 12 bases lay between the germline ends. The germline V gene has CDR1 WNHNN and CDR2 SYGVQD (reference sequence). CDR3 DNA sequence: TGCGCCAGCAGTGAACAGCCGATTAGCTCTGGAAACACCATATATTTT. Its protein product is CASSEQPISSGNTIYF.

The chain uses TRBV27 and TRBJ1-2; D not resolved. Germline loops: CDR1 MNHEY, CDR2 SMNVEV (reference sequence). This CDR3 contains 11 residues. Trimming shortened V by 6 bases and J by 8 bases, and 10 bases separated the two germline ends. CDR3 in amino acids: CASRDIGGYTF. In nucleotides, the CDR3 is TGTGCCAGCAGAGACATTGGGGGCTACACCTTC.

The chain combines TRBV7-2 with TRBJ2-2; D gene ambiguous. Germline V gene lookup returns CDR1 SGHTA and CDR2 FQGNSA. Trimming shortened V by 5 bases and J by 3 bases, and 10 bases separated the two germline ends. This CDR3 has 14 residues. The CDR3, as DNA: TGTGCCAGCAGCCCTCACTTGGACACCGGGGAGCTGTTTTTT. Translated, it gives CASSPHLDTGELFF.

The V call is TRBV6-4, the J call TRBJ1-2; 9 bases align to TRBD1. V shed 6 bases and J 7 bases; nucleotides not matched to a gene: 3. The CDR3 runs to 12 residues. CDR1 is MRHNA, CDR2 SNTAGT, per germline. CDR3 sequence reads: CASRSTGGGYTF. CDR3 nucleotide sequence: TGTGCCAGCAGATCGACAGGGGGTGGCTACACCTTC.

This chain uses TRBV19 with TRBJ2-2; TRBD2 matches at 7 bases. Germline-derived CDR1 and CDR2 are LNHDA and SQIVND (reference sequence). After removal of 3 bases from V and 6 bases from J, the junction contained 4 bases not matched to a gene. CDR3 length equals 14 residues. CDR3 nucleotide sequence: TGTGCCAGTAGTATCGGTGCGGGAGCCGGGGAGCTGTTTTTT. This gives the protein CASSIGAGAGELFF. Variable domain in full (rest from reference TRBV19 and TRBJ2-2): DGGITQSPKYLFRKEGQNVTLSCEQNLNHDAMYWYRQDPGQGLRLIYYSQIVNDFQKGDIAEGYSVSREKKESFPLTVTSAQKNPTAFYLCASSIGAGAGELFFGEGSRLTVL.

The chain is built from TRBV7-9 and TRBJ1-1; 7 bases match TRBD1. CDR1 and CDR2 (germline): SEHNR, FQNEAQ (reference sequence). V trimming: 6 bases; J trimming: 1 base; junction bases outside the gene matches: 5. The CDR3 is 14 residues long. CDR3 residues: CASSTRGRNTEAFF. In nucleotides, the CDR3 is TGTGCCAGCAGTACAAGGGGGCGGAACACTGAAGCTTTCTTT.

This chain joins TRBV7-3 and TRBJ2-5; possible D gene TRBD2, 5 bases. Trimming removed 5 bases at V and 2 bases at J, with 12 bases between. This CDR3 spans 14 amino acids. The V gene's germline CDR1 is SGHTA and CDR2 FQGTGA. CDR3 in DNA: TGTGCCAGCAGCAACTCGGGATCACAAGAGACCCAGTACTTC. Its protein product is CASSNSGSQETQYF.

The rearrangement links TRBV4-3 to TRBJ2-1; no clear D. With 2 bases removed from V and 5 bases from J, the gap between germline ends came to 4 bases. Germline-derived CDR1 and CDR2 are LGHNA and YSLEER. This CDR3 contains 12 residues. The CDR3 DNA reads TGCGCCAGCAGCCAACCGGACAATGAGCAGTTCTTC. Amino acids: CASSQPDNEQFF.

The rearrangement links TRBV10-2 to TRBJ2-4, with 7 bases matching TRBD2. V gave up 6 bases and J gave up 7 bases; unmatched junction bases: 9. CDR1 WSHSY and CDR2 SAAADI come from the germline V gene. The length of the CDR3 is 14 residues. CDR3 in amino acids: CASRGGSASNIQYF. CDR3 coding DNA: TGCGCCAGCAGGGGGGGGAGTGCTTCCAACATTCAGTACTTC.

V gene TRBV4-3 combines with J gene TRBJ2-7, with 7 positions matching TRBD1. This CDR3 is 14 amino acids long. With 5 bases clipped from V and 7 bases from J, the junction kept 11 bases outside the gene matches. CDR1 is LGHNA, CDR2 YSLEER, per germline. The CDR3 bases are TGCGCCAGCAGCAAGGGACAGACAAACCGGGAGCAGTACTTC. This codes for CASSKGQTNREQYF.

This chain uses TRBV4-3 with TRBJ2-7; TRBD2 agrees at 10 bases. This CDR3 has 16 amino acids. With 0 bases clipped from V and 3 bases from J, the junction kept 5 bases outside the gene matches. Germline CDR1 is LGHNA and CDR2 is YSLEER. CDR3 in amino acids: CASSQDLSGGVYEQYF. Here the CDR3 DNA reads TGCGCCAGCAGCCAAGATCTAAGCGGGGGGGTCTACGAGCAGTACTTC.

The J gene is TRBJ1-6, the V gene TRBV4-3, with 7 bases aligning to TRBD1. CDR1 and CDR2 (germline): LGHNA, YSLEER. The CDR3 has 14 amino acids. V lost 8 bases to trimming and J lost 9 bases; unmatched junction nucleotides: 10. The DNA of the CDR3 is TGCGCCAGCGGCCTAGACAGGGCCGCTTCACCCCTCCACTTT. This translates into CASGLDRAASPLHF.

The chain links TRBV27 to TRBJ2-2; D might be TRBD2 (5 bases). Between the trimmed V and J ends, which lost 6 bases and 5 bases, there was a span of 22 bases. The CDR3 extends over 17 amino acids. CDR1 is MNHEY, CDR2 SMNVEV, per germline (reference sequence). The CDR3 region has the DNA TGTGCCAGCAGCCCTAGTGGAGCGGCCTGGGAAACCGGGGAGCTGTTTTTT. Translation gives CASSPSGAAWETGELFF.

This clone occurred once. The chain carries TRBV27 and TRBJ2-3; 9 bases line up with TRBD2. The V segment lost 0 bases and the J segment 2 bases; nucleotides outside the gene matches: 18. CDR1 and CDR2 from the germline V gene are MNHEY and SMNVEV (reference sequence). The CDR3 loop spans 21 amino acids. The CDR3 DNA follows: TGTGCCAGCAGTTTATCCGTTAACGCCCGATCGGGACTAGCTTCCACAGATACGCAGTATTTT. Its protein is CASSLSVNARSGLASTDTQYF.

The rearrangement uses TRBV7-2 and TRBJ1-5, with D possibly matching TRBD1 (5 bases). The CDR3 consists of 14 residues. From germline, CDR1 is SGHTA and CDR2 FQGNSA. Trimming stripped 5 bases from V and 4 bases from J, with 12 bases between. CDR3 in amino acids: CASSQQAANQPQHF. The CDR3 coding sequence is TGTGCCAGCAGCCAACAGGCGGCTAATCAGCCCCAGCATTTT.